This TCR beta chain was sequenced during a study of T cell clonality in common variable immunodeficiency. Study-level points and caveats: Common variable immunodeficiency TCR beta sequences reportedly had fewer deletions and N-nucleotide insertions. Fewer TCRbeta clones were shared among CVID subjects than controls.

Most patients and controls had Caucasian heritage. This clone was seen at least ten times. Its antigen is undetermined. The CDR3 end lies 3 residues beyond the end of the read and is filled in from the germline J gene. The CDR3 totals 14 residues. Germline CDR1 DFQATT, CDR2 SNEGSKA (reference sequence). The junction had 5 bases not matched to a gene; V was cut back by 3 bases and J by 5 bases. This table comes from immunoSEQ multiplex PCR, and its TCRdb copy is limited to in-frame clones, with some not included. In total the sample includes some 60,000 clones, none of them seen once. This TCR came from a person aged 18-70 years in good health. The gene calls are TRBV20-1 and TRBJ2-1; the match to TRBD2 covers 9 bases. Sequencing used peripheral blood mononuclear cells. CDR3 sequence reads: CSASPSGVDNEQFF. The sequenced part of the CDR3 DNA is TGCAGTGCTAGTCCTAGCGGGGTTGACAATGAG.